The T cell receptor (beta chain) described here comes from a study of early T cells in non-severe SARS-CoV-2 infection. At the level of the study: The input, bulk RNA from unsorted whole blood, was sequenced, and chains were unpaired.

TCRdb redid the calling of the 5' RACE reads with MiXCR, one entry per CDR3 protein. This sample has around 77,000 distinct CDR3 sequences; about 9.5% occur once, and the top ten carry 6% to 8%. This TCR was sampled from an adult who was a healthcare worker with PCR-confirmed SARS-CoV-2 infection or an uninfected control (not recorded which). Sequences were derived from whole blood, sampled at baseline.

CDR3 DNA: TGTGCCAGTAGTTTAACTCCTGGCGGGGGATCGGGGAATGAGCAGTTCTTC. This translates into CASSLTPGGGSGNEQFF. The chain recombines TRBV19 with TRBJ2-1; 7 bases fit TRBD2. Germline V gene sequence: CDR1 LNHDA, CDR2 SQIVND (reference sequence). V lost 5 bases to trimming and J lost 7 bases; unmatched junction nucleotides: 17. The CDR3 extends over 17 amino acids. The full variable domain, completed using reference TRBV19 and TRBJ2-1, is DGGITQSPKYLFRKEGQNVTLSCEQNLNHDAMYWYRQDPGQGLRLIYYSQIVNDFQKGDIAEGYSVSREKKESFPLTVTSAQKNPTAFYLCASSLTPGGGSGNEQFFGPGTRLTVL.